The 5 T cell receptor beta chains given below trace back to one sample, sequenced in a study of cytomegalovirus exposure and HLA in healthy donors. The PCR contained 60 Vbeta and 13 Jbeta primers. Measured with immunoSEQ multiplex PCR; TCRdb has only the in-frame clones, and not every one. Altogether 150,000 or so clones are present, around 80% being singletons, with the ten largest covering roughly 3.2%. The sequenced sample was PBMCs. These receptors came from a man aged 18 to 30 in good health and CMV-seropositive.

This clone was seen a single time. The V gene is TRBV4-1, the J gene TRBJ2-7; 7 bases map to TRBD1. Germline loops: CDR1 MGHRA, CDR2 YSYEKL. The CDR3 loop spans 14 amino acids. V lost 4 bases and J lost 2; bases outside the gene matches: 5. CDR3 DNA sequence: TGCGCCAGCAGCCCCGGGGACAGCACCTACGAGCAGTACTTC. The encoded protein is CASSPGDSTYEQYF.

The gene calls are TRBV15 and TRBJ1-2; D gene ambiguous. Germline CDR1 is LNHNV and CDR2 is YYDKDF (reference sequence). This CDR3 region has 17 residues. V was pared by 0 bases and J by 8 bases, with 22 bases between. The DNA for the CDR3 is TGTGCCACCAGCAGAGATAGTCCGGAGGTTTCCCCCCAAGGCTACACCTTC. It specifies CATSRDSPEVSPQGYTF.

This clone was counted once. The chain carries TRBV6-5 and TRBJ2-7, with D possibly matching TRBD2 (5 bases). The germline V gene has CDR1 MNHEY and CDR2 SVGAGI. Trimming removed 9 bases at V and 6 bases at J, with 18 bases between. The CDR3 consists of 13 residues. CDR3 DNA: TGTGCCAGTTACTCGGCTCTAGCTCCCGAGCAGTACTTC. Protein sequence: CASYSALAPEQYF.

The chain employs TRBV28 and TRBJ2-3, with TRBD1 matching 12 bases. The trim removed 10 bases at V and 3 bases at J, leaving 14 bases unmatched. The CDR3 has 17 residues. Germline lookup yields CDR1 MDHEN and CDR2 SYDVKM. CDR3 sequence reads: CATFSGTGGKRTDTQYF. CDR3 nucleotide sequence: TGTGCCACCTTCTCCGGGACAGGGGGCAAAAGGACAGATACGCAGTATTTT.

This clone was observed a single time. The chain couples TRBV4-1 to TRBJ2-1; TRBD2 aligns across 7 bases. Germline V gives CDR1 MGHRA, CDR2 YSYEKL. Trimming at V came to 4 bases and at J to 0 bases, leaving 9 bases not matched to a gene. The CDR3 has 17 amino acids. The CDR3 region has the DNA TGCGCCAGCAGCCTCCCGGCGGGGGAAAGCTCCTACAATGAGCAGTTCTTC. This gives the protein CASSLPAGESSYNEQFF.